This T cell receptor (beta chain) was retrieved from a study of cytomegalovirus exposure and HLA in healthy donors. This CDR3 spans 13 amino acids. Germline V gives CDR1 WSHSY, CDR2 SAAADI. V was trimmed by 7 bases and J by 3 bases, leaving 12 bases between them. As concerns this clone: Its antigen is as yet unknown.

Findings and limits, study-wide: Most CMV-associated TCR beta chains were later found to appear HLA-restricted.

The PCR made use of 60 Vbeta and 13 Jbeta primers. TCRdb's copy holds only in-frame clones and misses some; the assay was immunoSEQ multiplex PCR. This table holds around 100,000 clones, 82% found once. Sequenced material: PBMCs. This chain connects TRBV10-2 to TRBJ1-1, with a tentative D call TRBD1 (6 bases). This clonotype was obtained from a man aged 30-40 years in good health and CMV-seropositive. The CDR3 sequence is CASNHYRDTEAFF. The CDR3 DNA reads as TGCGCCAGCAATCATTACAGGGACACTGAAGCTTTCTTT.